These 8 T cell receptor beta chains originate from one sample sequenced in a study of blood T cell repertoires in COVID-19 (dated by TCRdb to 2018 to 2020). Libraries were built with the immunoSEQ multiplex PCR assay. The source is immuneACCESS, and TCRdb retained only in-frame sequences with V and J called. Part of the clones is not carried over; for the studies checked, unresolved V genes explain less than half of this, and the remainder is unexplained. The sample table holds fewer than 110,000 clones, of which more than 70% were seen once. About 4.5% of the sample lies in the top ten. The sequencing input was peripheral blood. These receptor sequences come from a man between 70 and 80 years old with acute or convalescent COVID-19.

The V call is TRBV15, the J call TRBJ1-5; TRBD1 aligns across 10 bases. Germline CDR1 LNHNV, CDR2 YYDKDF (reference sequence). The CDR3 is 16 residues long. V shed 3 bases, J shed 5 bases, and the junction held 7 bases outside the gene matches. The CDR3 DNA is TGTGCCACCAGCAGGGGGCCGGGACAGGGGCATCAGCCCCAGCATTTT. Its translation is CATSRGPGQGHQPQHF.

This chain links TRBV7-8 with TRBJ2-7, with D possibly TRBD2 on 5 matching bases. This CDR3 is 13 amino acids long. Germline-derived CDR1 and CDR2 are SGHVS and FQNEAQ. Trimming took off 5 bases at V and 6 bases at J, with 14 bases between the two ends. This chain's CDR3 is CASSQLGPSEQYF. The DNA for the CDR3 is TGTGCCAGCAGCCAACTAGGTCCCTCCGAGCAGTACTTC.

V gene TRBV18 combines with J gene TRBJ1-1; 9 bases map to TRBD1. J lost 0 bases, V lost 4 bases, and 12 bases had no gene match. The CDR3 is 18 residues long. Germline assignment: CDR1 KGHSH and CDR2 LQKENI. CDR3 sequence reads: CASSRTGGRDRMNTEAFF. CDR3 nucleotide sequence: TGTGCCAGCTCACGAACAGGGGGCCGAGATCGCATGAACACTGAAGCTTTCTTT.

In the case of this clone: One end of the junction fails to match germline, which may point to a read error. The V call is TRBV7-9, the J call TRBJ2-7, with 9 bases that match TRBD2. The CDR3 runs to 13 residues. Germline V gene lookup returns CDR1 SEHNR and CDR2 FQNEAQ (reference sequence). The CDR3 region is CASSPGGRTSEAF. CDR3 DNA: TGTGCCAGCAGTCCCGGGGGCCGGACTAGCGAGGCGTTC.

The chain joins TRBV29-1 to TRBJ2-5, with D maybe TRBD2 (7 bases). V gave up 1 base and J gave up 5 bases, with 20 bases separating them. CDR1 and CDR2 (germline): SQVTM, ANQGSEA. The CDR3 extends over 16 amino acids. The CDR3 nucleotides read TGCAGCGTTGAAGGAGGTGCGGGGGCCGGGGGCGAGACCCAGTACTTC. Its protein product is CSVEGGAGAGGETQYF.

The rearrangement uses TRBV10-3 and TRBJ2-2; 9 bases line up with TRBD1. The V gene end was trimmed by 4 bases and the J gene end by 4 bases; junction bases not matched to a gene: 4. The CDR3 loop spans 15 amino acids. Per the germline V gene, CDR1 is ENHRY and CDR2 is SYGVKD. The CDR3 sequence is CAISGGQGGTGELFF. For the CDR3, the DNA is TGTGCCATCAGTGGGGGACAGGGAGGCACCGGGGAGCTGTTTTTT.

This rearrangement joins TRBV6-2 or TRBV6-3 to TRBJ1-4; D gene ambiguous. The V end was cut by 5 bases, the J end by 9 bases, with 13 bases between. Germline assignment: CDR1 MNHEY and CDR2 SVGEGT. This CDR3 is built from 13 residues. The CDR3: CASSEEPSKKLFF. In nucleotides, the CDR3 is TGTGCCAGCAGTGAGGAACCATCGAAAAAACTGTTTTTT.

This chain joins TRBV29-1 and TRBJ2-1; 7 positions match TRBD1. The ends lost 6 bases at V and 9 bases at J; junction bases unmatched: 5. CDR3 length: 11 amino acids. From germline, CDR1 is SQVTM and CDR2 ANQGSEA. The CDR3 DNA is TGCAGCGTCCTACAGGGGACTGAGCAGTTCTTC. This gives the protein CSVLQGTEQFF.